The T cell receptor beta chain under discussion was sequenced for a study of memory CD4+ T cells and cytomegalovirus serostatus. Study findings and constraints: Suggested: most of the CMV-linked TCR signature lies in CD4+ memory cells.

Single viable CD3+CD4+CD8-CD45RO+ cells were sorted as the memory CD4+ T cells. Positive selection with CD4 microbeads enriched total CD4+ T cells. The V and J ends lost 4 bases and 10 bases, in that order; junction bases with no gene match: 6. Germline V gives CDR1 LNHDA, CDR2 SQIVND (reference sequence). CDR3 length: 14 residues. About this clone itself: The target antigen is unknown.

Sequenced by immunoSEQ multiplex PCR; TCRdb stores in-frame clones only, minus some. The table includes 28,000 or so clones, about 80% detected once. The origin of this receptor is an adult in good health and CMV-seronegative. The rearrangement joins TRBV19 to TRBJ1-6; 8 nucleotides line up with TRBD1. The sequencing sample was made of memory CD4+ T cells from blood. The CDR3 nucleotides are TGTGCCAGTAGTAAAGACAGGGGAAGATCACCCCTCCACTTT. It encodes CASSKDRGRSPLHF.